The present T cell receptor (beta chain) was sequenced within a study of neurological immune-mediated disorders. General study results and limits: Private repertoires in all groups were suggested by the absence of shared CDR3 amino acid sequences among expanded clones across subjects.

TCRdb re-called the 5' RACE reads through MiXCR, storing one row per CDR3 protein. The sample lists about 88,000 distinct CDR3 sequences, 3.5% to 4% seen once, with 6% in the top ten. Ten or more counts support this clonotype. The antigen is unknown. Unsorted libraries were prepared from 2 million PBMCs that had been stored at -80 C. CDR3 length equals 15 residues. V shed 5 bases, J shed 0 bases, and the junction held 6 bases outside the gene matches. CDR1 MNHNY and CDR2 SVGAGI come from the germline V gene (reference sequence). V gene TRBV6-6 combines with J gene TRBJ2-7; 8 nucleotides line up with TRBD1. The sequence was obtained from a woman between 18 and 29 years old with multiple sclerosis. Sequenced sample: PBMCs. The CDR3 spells CASSPDRGRSYEQYF. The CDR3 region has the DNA TGTGCCAGCAGTCCCGACAGGGGTCGCTCCTACGAGCAGTACTTC.